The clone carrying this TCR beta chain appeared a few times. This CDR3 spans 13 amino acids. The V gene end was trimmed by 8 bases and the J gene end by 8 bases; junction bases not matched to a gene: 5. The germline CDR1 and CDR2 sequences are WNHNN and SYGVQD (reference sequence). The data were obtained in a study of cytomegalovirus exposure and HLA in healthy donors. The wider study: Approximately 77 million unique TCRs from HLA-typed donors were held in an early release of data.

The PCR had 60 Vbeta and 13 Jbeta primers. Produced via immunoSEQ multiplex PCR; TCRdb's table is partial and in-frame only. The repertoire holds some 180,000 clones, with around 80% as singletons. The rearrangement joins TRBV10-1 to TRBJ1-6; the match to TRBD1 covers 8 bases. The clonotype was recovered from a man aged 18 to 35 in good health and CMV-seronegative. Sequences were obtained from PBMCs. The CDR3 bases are TGCGCCAGCCGGACAGGGCAAGATTCACCCCTCCACTTT. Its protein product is CASRTGQDSPLHF.